This T cell receptor (beta chain) was captured in a study of shared clonotypes between healthy human individuals. Study details: The plates for each donor numbered three CD4 naive, three CD4 memory, two CD8 naive and one CD8 memory.

The assay was immunoSEQ multiplex PCR, and TCRdb's table has in-frame clones only and misses some. The data hold more than 2 million clones, with roughly 95% observed a single time. What was sequenced was naive CD4+ T cells sorted from blood. This sample's subset: CD45RA+ positively selected. This TCR was sampled from a man aged 18 to 30 in good health.

CDR3 residues: CASSLAGVMNTEAFF. The DNA for the CDR3 is TGCGCCAGCAGCTTGGCGGGGGTGATGAACACTGAAGCTTTCTTT. V is TRBV5-1 and J is TRBJ1-1; a possible D gene is TRBD1 (5 bases). Germline V gene sequence: CDR1 SGHRS, CDR2 YFSETQ. The CDR3 is 15 amino acids. V lost 0 bases and J 0 bases, leaving 9 bases between the germline ends.